The entry below describes one T cell receptor beta chain. Its antigen is currently unknown. The CDR3 consists of 17 residues. Germline loops: CDR1 LGHNA, CDR2 YSLEER. Trimming shortened V by 1 base and J by 3 bases, and 19 bases separated the two germline ends. Sequenced by immunoSEQ multiplex PCR; TCRdb stores in-frame clones only, minus some. The sample includes tens of thousands of clones, 80% to 95% of them seen just once. This entry is derived from a study of T cell clones after liver transplantation. Overall study context: As an antigen-independent comparator, third-party-reactive TCRbeta sequences came from pre-transplant mixed lymphocyte reactions.

Broader study findings: Conclusions were preliminary, with small, heterogeneous patient groups.

The chain joins TRBV4-3 to TRBJ2-7; tentative D call: TRBD2 (6 bases). The sequence came from a human patient who received a liver transplant. Some T cells may trace back to the graft donor. Sequenced material: CD4+ T cells from blood, taken around 25 months after liver transplant. Written as DNA, the CDR3 is TGCGCCAGCAGCCAAGCCTGGAGCGGGTCAACGATCTACGAGCAGTACTTC. Its translation is CASSQAWSGSTIYEQYF.